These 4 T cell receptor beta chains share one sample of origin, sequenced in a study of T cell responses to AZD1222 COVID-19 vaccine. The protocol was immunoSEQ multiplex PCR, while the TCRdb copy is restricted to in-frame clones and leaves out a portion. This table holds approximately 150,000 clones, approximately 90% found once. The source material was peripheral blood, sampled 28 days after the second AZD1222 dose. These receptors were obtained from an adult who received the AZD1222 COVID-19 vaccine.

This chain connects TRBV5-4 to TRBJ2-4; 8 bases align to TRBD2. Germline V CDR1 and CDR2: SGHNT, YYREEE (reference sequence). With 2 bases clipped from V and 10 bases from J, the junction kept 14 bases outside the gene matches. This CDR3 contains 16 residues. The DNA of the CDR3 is TGTGCCAGCAGCTTAAAATCCGGGACTAGGAACGGTATTCAGTACTTC. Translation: CASSLKSGTRNGIQYF.

The DNA for the CDR3 is TGTGCCAGCAGTTTATCCCTGGGCATTAGCTACACCTTC. It yields the protein CASSLSLGISYTF. The rearrangement uses TRBV27 and TRBJ1-2; no firm D call. Germline V gives CDR1 MNHEY, CDR2 SMNVEV (reference sequence). The V and J ends lost 0 bases and 9 bases respectively, with 11 bases between them. The CDR3 extends over 13 amino acids.

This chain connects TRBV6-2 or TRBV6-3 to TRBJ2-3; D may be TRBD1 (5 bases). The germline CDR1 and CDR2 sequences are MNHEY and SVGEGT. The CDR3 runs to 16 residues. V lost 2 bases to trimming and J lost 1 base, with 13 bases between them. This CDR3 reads CASSYGHLGGTDTQYF. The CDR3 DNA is TGTGCCAGCAGTTACGGACATCTTGGAGGCACAGATACGCAGTATTTT.

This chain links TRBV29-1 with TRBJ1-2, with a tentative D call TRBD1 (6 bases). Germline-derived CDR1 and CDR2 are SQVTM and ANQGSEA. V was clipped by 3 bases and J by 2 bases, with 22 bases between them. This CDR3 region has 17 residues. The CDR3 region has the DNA TGCAGCGTTGACCCGTTCTTAGGGGGTAGGGGGAACTATGGCTACACCTTC. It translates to CSVDPFLGGRGNYGYTF. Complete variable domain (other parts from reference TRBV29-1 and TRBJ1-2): SAVISQKPSRDICQRGTSLTIQCQVDSQVTMMFWYRQQPGQSLTLIATANQGSEATYESGFVIDKFPISRPNLTFSTLTVSNMSPEDSSIYLCSVDPFLGGRGNYGYTFGSGTRLTVV.